This record concerns one T cell receptor (beta chain) sequence. The antigen remains unidentified. These data come from a study of CD8 T cells in ankylosing spondylitis. The study, taken as a whole, reports: Relatively scarce in peripheral blood, disease-linked clones were CD8+. Certain motif variants had earlier been reported in reactive arthritis synovial fluid and blood. Several highly homologous variants formed a TCR beta motif that appeared characteristic of ankylosing spondylitis blood.

CDR1 and CDR2 (germline): LNHDA, SQIVND (reference sequence). This CDR3 spans 12 amino acids. Unmatched junction bases numbered 1, after V lost 4 bases and J lost 9 bases. TCRdb redid the calling of the 5' RACE reads with MiXCR, one entry per CDR3 protein. The sample records around 120,000 distinct CDR3 sequences, roughly an eighth being singletons. This clonotype was sampled from a female donor with ankylosing spondylitis or in good health (not recorded which). The source material was blood, either unsorted or a sorted T cell fraction (not recorded which). The chain combines TRBV19 with TRBJ2-3; the match to TRBD1 covers 10 bases. CDR3 in DNA: TGTGCCAGTAGTACGGACAGGGGGACGCAGTATTTT. It yields the protein CASSTDRGTQYF.